This T cell receptor (beta chain) was profiled in a study of cytotoxic CD8 clonotypes in ibrutinib-treated CLL. Overall study: The taking of response samples occurred after a median about 13 months of treatment, with a range of 6 to 36. General study results and limits: Treatment left the uncommon public clonotypes either contracted or stable in frequency.

Comment on this clone: Its target is not known.

The planned depth of sequencing spanned 1 in 200,000 to 1 in 1 million T cells. The protocol was immunoSEQ multiplex PCR, while the TCRdb copy is restricted to in-frame clones and leaves out a portion. The sample contains roughly 60,000 clones, approximately 75% of which appear only once. CDR1 is KGHSH, CDR2 LQKENI, per germline. This CDR3 comprises 15 residues. The V gene lost 1 base and the J gene lost 5 bases, with 14 bases spanning the gap. This TCR was recovered from a human donor with chronic lymphocytic leukemia. The rearrangement links TRBV18 to TRBJ2-5; D gene unclear. Sequenced here: PBMCs, sampled after 12 months of ibrutinib treatment. The CDR3 region is CASSPLSERAETQYF. The CDR3 DNA sequence: TGTGCCAGCTCACCACTGTCGGAGCGTGCGGAGACCCAGTACTTC.